The present entry profiles one TCR beta chain with its context. Its matching antigen is unknown. The sample originates from a study of vaccination and CD4 T cells after COVID-19. Study-wide background: Median time from COVID diagnosis to post-COVID sampling was 101 days (35 to 161). Cells were stimulated with overlapping spike peptide pools from SARS-CoV-2, HCoV-NL63, HCoV-OC43 and HCoV-229E.

Cultured CD4+ T cells had their DNA profiled by the Oncomine TCR Beta short-read assay. The source of extracted genomic DNA was cultured CD4+ T cells. TCRdb recomputed calls from the PCR reads with MiXCR, one row per CDR3 protein. The sample records about 25,000 distinct CDR3 sequences, more than 25% being singletons. The time point: late sampling 161 to 241 days after vaccination in a few convalescent patients. Treatment given: roughly 11-day PBMC culture with coronavirus spike peptide pools or control peptides (ViraFEST assay). The ViraFEST method relied on peptide pools to expand antigen-specific T cells, followed by TCR sequencing. The length of the CDR3 is 13 residues. In germline, CDR1 is SGHRS, CDR2 YFSETQ. Between the trimmed V and J ends, which lost 4 bases and 7 bases, there was a span of 14 bases.

The TCR sequence derives from a human donor who had recovered from COVID-19. Here the sequenced sample was CD4+ T cells from blood, cultured in vitro, taken about 7 months after SARS-CoV-2 vaccination. The genes are TRBV5-1 and TRBJ1-1; tentatively, D is TRBD1 (5 bases). The CDR3 DNA is TGCGCCAGCAGCACGGAAGGGCAGGGTGAAGCTTTCTTT. This translates into CASSTEGQGEAFF.